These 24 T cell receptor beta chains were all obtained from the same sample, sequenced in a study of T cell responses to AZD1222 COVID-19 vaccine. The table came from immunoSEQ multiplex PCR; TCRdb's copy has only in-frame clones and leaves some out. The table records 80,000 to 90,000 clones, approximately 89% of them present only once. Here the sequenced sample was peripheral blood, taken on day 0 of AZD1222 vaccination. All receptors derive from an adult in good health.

CDR3 in amino acids: CASSMTPFNEQFF. The DNA for the CDR3 is TGTGCCAGTAGTATGACCCCCTTTAATGAGCAGTTCTTC. V and J are TRBV19 and TRBJ2-1; D is uncertain. Looked up from germline, CDR1 is LNHDA and CDR2 is SQIVND (reference sequence). The V gene lost 3 bases and the J gene lost 7 bases, with 10 bases spanning the gap. This CDR3 comprises 13 residues.

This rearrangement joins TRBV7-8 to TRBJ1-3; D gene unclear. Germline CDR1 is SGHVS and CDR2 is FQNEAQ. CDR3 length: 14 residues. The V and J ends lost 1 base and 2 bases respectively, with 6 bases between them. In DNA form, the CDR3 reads TGTGCCAGCAGCTTAGGGACTACTGGAAACACCATATATTTT. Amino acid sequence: CASSLGTTGNTIYF.

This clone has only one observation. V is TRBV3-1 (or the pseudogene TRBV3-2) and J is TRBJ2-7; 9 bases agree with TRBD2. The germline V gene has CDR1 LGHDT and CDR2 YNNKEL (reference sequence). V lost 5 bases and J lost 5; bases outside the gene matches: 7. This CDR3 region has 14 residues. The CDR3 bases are TGTGCCAGCAGCAGCCAAGCGGGAGGAAACGAGCAGTACTTC. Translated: CASSSQAGGNEQYF.

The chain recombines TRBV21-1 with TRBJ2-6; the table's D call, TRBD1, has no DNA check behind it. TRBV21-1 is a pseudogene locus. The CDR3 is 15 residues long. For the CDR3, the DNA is TGTGCCAACCGGGACAGGCCCTCTGGGGCCAACGTCCTGACTTTC. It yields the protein CANRDRPSGANVLTF.

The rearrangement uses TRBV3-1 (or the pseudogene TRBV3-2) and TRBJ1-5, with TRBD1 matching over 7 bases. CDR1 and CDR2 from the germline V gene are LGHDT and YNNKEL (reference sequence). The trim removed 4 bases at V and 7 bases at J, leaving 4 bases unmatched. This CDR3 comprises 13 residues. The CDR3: CASSRTGNQPQHF. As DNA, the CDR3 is TGTGCCAGCAGCCGGACAGGTAACCAGCCCCAGCATTTT.

CDR3: CASSASEYNEQFF. The DNA for the CDR3 is TGCGCCAGCAGTGCTTCCGAATACAATGAGCAGTTCTTC. The chain employs TRBV10-2 and TRBJ2-1; D unclear. Germline V gene lookup returns CDR1 WSHSY and CDR2 SAAADI. The V end lost 4 bases, the J end lost 4 bases, and 8 bases lay between the germline ends. This CDR3 comprises 13 residues.

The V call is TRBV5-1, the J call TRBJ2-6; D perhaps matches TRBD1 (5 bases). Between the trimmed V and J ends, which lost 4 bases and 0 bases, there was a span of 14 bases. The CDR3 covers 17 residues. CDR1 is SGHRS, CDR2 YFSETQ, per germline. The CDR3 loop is CASSSQGPSSGANVLTF. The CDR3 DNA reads TGCGCCAGCAGCAGCCAGGGTCCAAGCTCTGGGGCCAACGTCCTGACTTTC.

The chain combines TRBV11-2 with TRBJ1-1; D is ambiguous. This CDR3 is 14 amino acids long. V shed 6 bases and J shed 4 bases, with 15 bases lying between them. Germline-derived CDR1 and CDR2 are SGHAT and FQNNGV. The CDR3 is CASSNAGWRTEAFF. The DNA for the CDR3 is TGTGCCAGCAGTAATGCCGGCTGGCGCACTGAAGCTTTCTTT.

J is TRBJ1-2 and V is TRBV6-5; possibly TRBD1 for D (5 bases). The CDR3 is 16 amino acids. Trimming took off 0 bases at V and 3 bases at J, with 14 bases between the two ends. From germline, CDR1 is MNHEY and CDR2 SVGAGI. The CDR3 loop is CASSYSRGPPDYGYTF. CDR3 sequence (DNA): TGTGCCAGCAGTTACTCCCGGGGCCCGCCGGACTATGGCTACACCTTC.

The CDR3 is CAWRGPGNTIYF. The CDR3 DNA follows: TGTGCCTGGAGGGGACCTGGAAACACCATATATTTT. This chain joins TRBV30 and TRBJ1-3, with D possibly being TRBD1 (5 bases). V was clipped by 3 bases and J by 2 bases, with 5 bases between them. Germline CDR1 and CDR2: GTSNPN and SVGIG (reference sequence). CDR3 length equals 12 residues.

CDR3 protein: CASSFRRGGGYTF. The CDR3 region has the DNA TGTGCCAGCAGTTTCCGACGGGGTGGTGGCTACACCTTC. The rearrangement links TRBV12-3 or TRBV12-4 to TRBJ1-2; no definite D call. The V end was cut by 3 bases, the J end by 7 bases, with 12 bases between. The CDR3 spans 13 residues.

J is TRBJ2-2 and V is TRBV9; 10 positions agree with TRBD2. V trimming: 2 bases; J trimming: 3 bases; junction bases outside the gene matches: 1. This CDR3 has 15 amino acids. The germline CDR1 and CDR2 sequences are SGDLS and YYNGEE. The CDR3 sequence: CASSVTSGYTGELFF. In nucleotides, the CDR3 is TGTGCCAGCAGCGTGACTAGCGGGTACACCGGGGAGCTGTTTTTT.

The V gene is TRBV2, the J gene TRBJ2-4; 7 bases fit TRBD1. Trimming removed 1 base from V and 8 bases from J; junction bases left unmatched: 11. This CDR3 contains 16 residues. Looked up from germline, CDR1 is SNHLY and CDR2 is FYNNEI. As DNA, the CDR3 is TGTGCCAGCAGTGAAGGGACAGGATTGGGCGCACACATTCAGTACTTC. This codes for CASSEGTGLGAHIQYF.

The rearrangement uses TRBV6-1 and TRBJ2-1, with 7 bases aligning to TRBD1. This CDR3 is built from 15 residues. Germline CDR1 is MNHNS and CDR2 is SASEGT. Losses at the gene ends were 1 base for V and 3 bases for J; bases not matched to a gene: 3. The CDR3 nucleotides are TGTGCCAGCAGTGAAGAACAGGGGAGCTACAATGAGCAGTTCTTC. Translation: CASSEEQGSYNEQFF.

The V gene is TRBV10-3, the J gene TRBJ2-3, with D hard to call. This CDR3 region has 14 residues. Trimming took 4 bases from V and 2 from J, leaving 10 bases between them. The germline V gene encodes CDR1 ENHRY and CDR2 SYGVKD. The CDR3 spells CAISVDRHTDTQYF. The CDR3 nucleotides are TGTGCCATCAGTGTTGACCGCCACACAGATACGCAGTATTTT.

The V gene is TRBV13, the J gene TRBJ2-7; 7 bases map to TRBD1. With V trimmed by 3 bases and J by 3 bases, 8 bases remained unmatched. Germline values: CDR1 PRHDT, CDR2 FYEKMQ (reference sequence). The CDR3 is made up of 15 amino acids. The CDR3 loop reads CASSLARDSNYEQYF. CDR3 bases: TGTGCCAGCAGCTTGGCCCGGGACAGCAACTACGAGCAGTACTTC.

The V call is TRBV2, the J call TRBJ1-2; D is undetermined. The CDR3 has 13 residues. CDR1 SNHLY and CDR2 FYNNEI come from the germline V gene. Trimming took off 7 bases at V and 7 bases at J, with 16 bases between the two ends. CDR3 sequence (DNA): TGTGCCAGCACACGGTCTGAGACGGCTGGCTACACCTTC. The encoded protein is CASTRSETAGYTF. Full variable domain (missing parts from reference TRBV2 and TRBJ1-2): EPEVTQTPSHQVTQMGQEVILRCVPISNHLYFYWYRQILGQKVEFLVSFYNNEISEKSEIFDDQFSVERPDGSNFTLKIRSTKLEDSAMYFCASTRSETAGYTFGSGTRLTVV.

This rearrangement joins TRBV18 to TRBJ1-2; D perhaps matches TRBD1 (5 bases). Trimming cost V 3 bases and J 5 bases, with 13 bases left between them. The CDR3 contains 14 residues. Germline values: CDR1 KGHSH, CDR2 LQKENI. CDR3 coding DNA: TGTGCCAGCTCACCCCAAGCCGAGGGGTATGGCTACACCTTC. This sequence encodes CASSPQAEGYGYTF.

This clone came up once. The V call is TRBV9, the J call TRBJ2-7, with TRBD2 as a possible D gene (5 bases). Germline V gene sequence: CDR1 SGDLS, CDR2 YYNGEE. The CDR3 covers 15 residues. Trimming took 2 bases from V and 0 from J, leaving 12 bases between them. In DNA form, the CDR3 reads TGTGCCAGCAGCGTCCAAGCGGCTAGCTCCTACGAGCAGTACTTC. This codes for CASSVQAASSYEQYF.

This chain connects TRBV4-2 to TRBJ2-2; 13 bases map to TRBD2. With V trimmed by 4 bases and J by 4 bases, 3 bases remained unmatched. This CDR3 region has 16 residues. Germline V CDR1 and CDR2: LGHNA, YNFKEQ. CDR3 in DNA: TGTGCCAGCAGCCTAGGGACTAGCGGGATCACCGGGGAGCTGTTTTTT. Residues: CASSLGTSGITGELFF.

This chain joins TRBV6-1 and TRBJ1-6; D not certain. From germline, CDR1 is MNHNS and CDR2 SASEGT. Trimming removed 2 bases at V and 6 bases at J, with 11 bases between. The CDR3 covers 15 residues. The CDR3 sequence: CASSEQSVSNSPLHF. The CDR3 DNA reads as TGTGCCAGCAGTGAACAGTCAGTCTCTAATTCACCCCTCCACTTT.

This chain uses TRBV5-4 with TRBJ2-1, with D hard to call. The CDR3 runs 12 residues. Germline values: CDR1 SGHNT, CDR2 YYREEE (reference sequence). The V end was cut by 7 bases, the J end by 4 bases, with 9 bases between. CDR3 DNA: TGTGCCAGCGGGGTCCGGTACAATGAGCAGTTCTTC. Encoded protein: CASGVRYNEQFF.

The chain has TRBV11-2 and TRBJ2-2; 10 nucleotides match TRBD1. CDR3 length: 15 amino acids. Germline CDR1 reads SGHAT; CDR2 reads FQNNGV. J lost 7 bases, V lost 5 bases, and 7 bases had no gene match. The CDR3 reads CASSKRQGAVGELFF. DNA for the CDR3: TGTGCCAGCAGCAAACGACAGGGGGCAGTCGGGGAGCTGTTTTTT.

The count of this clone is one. This CDR3 reads CASSSAGGLDEAFF. CDR3 DNA: TGTGCCAGCAGCTCCGCAGGGGGACTTGATGAAGCTTTCTTT. V and J are TRBV5-4 and TRBJ1-1; 7 positions match TRBD1. This CDR3 region has 14 residues. Trimming at V came to 3 bases and at J to 7 bases, leaving 9 bases not matched to a gene. Looked up from germline, CDR1 is SGHNT and CDR2 is YYREEE (reference sequence).